Each of the 28 T cell receptor beta chains below was sequenced from the same sample in a study of control samples from healthy donors and cancer patients. TCRdb's copy holds only in-frame clones and misses some; the assay was immunoSEQ multiplex PCR. In the table there are some 140,000 clones, under 90% of which are singletons. The sample comprised PBMCs. These receptor sequences come from a man in his fifties or sixties with head and neck cancer.

J is TRBJ2-7 and V is TRBV3-1 (or the pseudogene TRBV3-2); D gene unclear. V was pared by 0 bases and J by 1 base, with 10 bases between. The CDR3 contains 15 residues. The germline CDR1 and CDR2 sequences are LGHDT and YNNKEL (reference sequence). CDR3 protein: CASSQEIVGSYEQYF. CDR3 bases: TGTGCCAGCAGCCAAGAAATCGTAGGTTCCTACGAGCAGTACTTC.

This sequence joins TRBV5-8 and TRBJ2-1; TRBD2 matches at 7 bases. This CDR3 region has 15 residues. CDR1 is SGHTS and CDR2 is YDEGEE in the germline V gene. Trimming cost V 3 bases and J 7 bases; bases outside gene matches: 10. The DNA for the CDR3 is TGTGCCAGCAGCTCAAGCGGGATTGGCTGGAATGAGCAGTTCTTC. Translating it yields CASSSSGIGWNEQFF.

The V call is TRBV28, the J call TRBJ2-7; D perhaps matches TRBD1 (6 bases). The CDR3 covers 14 residues. Germline V lookup: CDR1 MDHEN, CDR2 SYDVKM. V lost 7 bases and J 5 bases, leaving 18 bases between the germline ends. CDR3 sequence reads: CASNEFGRGHEQYF. Here the CDR3 DNA reads TGTGCCAGCAACGAGTTCGGCAGGGGCCACGAGCAGTACTTC.

The J gene is TRBJ2-4, the V gene TRBV3-1 (or the pseudogene TRBV3-2); 7 bases fit TRBD2. CDR3 length: 16 amino acids. Germline lookup yields CDR1 LGHDT and CDR2 YNNKEL (reference sequence). V dropped 3 bases and J dropped 2; count of bases not matched to a gene: 7. This chain's CDR3 is CASSQLERGTKNIQYF. CDR3 sequence (DNA): TGTGCCAGCAGCCAGTTAGAGCGGGGCACCAAAAACATTCAGTACTTC.

The chain joins TRBV9 to TRBJ1-1, with TRBD1 matching over 9 bases. Germline V gene data show CDR1 as SGDLS and CDR2 as YYNGEE. V shed 0 bases and J 3 bases; nucleotides not matched to a gene: 6. There are 16 residues in the CDR3. The CDR3 loop is CASSVATGDRDTEAFF. CDR3 nucleotide sequence: TGTGCCAGCAGCGTAGCTACTGGGGACAGGGACACTGAAGCTTTCTTT.

The chain recombines TRBV5-4 with TRBJ2-3; weak D call: TRBD2 (6 bases). Looked up from germline, CDR1 is SGHNT and CDR2 is YYREEE (reference sequence). V was pared by 5 bases and J by 3 bases, with 19 bases between. The CDR3 is 16 residues long. The CDR3 DNA reads as TGTGCCAGCAGGGCCGGAGGCGGGATTAGGACAGATACGCAGTATTTT. Translating it yields CASRAGGGIRTDTQYF. The entire variable domain, with the rest obtained from reference TRBV5-4 and TRBJ2-3, is as follows: ETGVTQSPTHLIKTRGQQVTLRCSSQSGHNTVSWYQQALGQGPQFIFQYYREEENGRGNFPPRFSGLQFPNYSSELNVNALELDDSALYLCASRAGGGIRTDTQYFGPGTRLTVL.

The gene calls are TRBV12-1 and TRBJ1-2. TRBV12-1 is an annotated pseudogene. This CDR3 contains 18 residues. The CDR3 bases are TGTGCCAGCAGCACCATTAAGGGGGGGGGCCCCTTGAGGGATGGCTACACCTTC. Its protein is CASSTIKGGGPLRDGYTF.

The V and J genes are TRBV11-2 and TRBJ1-1; D not resolved. With 2 bases removed from V and 6 bases from J, the gap between germline ends came to 4 bases. Per germline, CDR1 SGHAT and CDR2 FQNNGV. CDR3 length equals 11 residues. The CDR3 here is CASSLKPEAFF. The CDR3 bases are TGTGCCAGCAGCTTAAAACCTGAAGCTTTCTTT.

V and J are TRBV5-8 and TRBJ1-2, with D hard to call. Germline CDR1 and CDR2: SGHTS and YDEGEE. Trimming left V 0 bases short and J 5 bases short, with 17 bases between. CDR3 length: 16 amino acids. The CDR3 protein is CASSLGGSWVEYGYTF. CDR3 sequence (DNA): TGTGCCAGCAGCTTGGGCGGGTCCTGGGTAGAATATGGCTACACCTTC.

The V gene is TRBV19, the J gene TRBJ2-3; D not resolved. Trimming removed 5 bases at V and 2 bases at J, with 20 bases between. In germline, CDR1 is LNHDA, CDR2 SQIVND (reference sequence). This CDR3 contains 17 residues. DNA of the CDR3: TGTGCCAGTAGTGCCTCTATTGGTCCCCCCCCCACAGATACGCAGTATTTT. Protein product: CASSASIGPPPTDTQYF.

V gene TRBV7-2 combines with J gene TRBJ2-5, with 12 positions matching TRBD2. The V segment lost 7 bases and the J segment 1 base; nucleotides outside the gene matches: 7. Per germline, CDR1 SGHTA and CDR2 FQGNSA. The CDR3 is 16 amino acids. DNA of the CDR3: TGTGCCAGCACCGGGACTAGCGGGCGGCTCCAAGAGACCCAGTACTTC. It yields the protein CASTGTSGRLQETQYF.

The CDR3 loop is CASSQVVDRSGYTF. In DNA, the CDR3 is TGTGCCAGCAGCCAAGTCGTGGACAGGTCTGGCTACACCTTC. V and J are TRBV3-1 (or the pseudogene TRBV3-2) and TRBJ1-2, with 7 nucleotides matching TRBD1. The CDR3 runs to 14 residues. CDR1 LGHDT and CDR2 YNNKEL come from the germline V gene (reference sequence). The V gene end was trimmed by 1 base and the J gene end by 7 bases; junction bases not matched to a gene: 6.

J is TRBJ1-1 and V is TRBV9, with 7 bases fitting TRBD1. This CDR3 has 15 amino acids. After removal of 3 bases from V and 4 bases from J, the junction contained 9 bases not matched to a gene. The V gene's germline CDR1 is SGDLS and CDR2 YYNGEE. As DNA, the CDR3 is TGTGCCAGCAGCGCGCACCAGGGGGTTAGCACTGAAGCTTTCTTT. Protein: CASSAHQGVSTEAFF.

The chain is built from TRBV5-1 and TRBJ2-5; perhaps TRBD2 as D (5 bases). Trimming stripped 4 bases from V and 2 bases from J, with 9 bases between. CDR3 length: 13 residues. The germline V gene has CDR1 SGHRS and CDR2 YFSETQ. This CDR3 is CASSPTIQETQYF. CDR3 DNA: TGCGCCAGCAGCCCGACTATTCAAGAGACCCAGTACTTC.

The rearrangement joins TRBV9 to TRBJ2-5; either TRBD1 or TRBD2 may fit D (5 bases each). With 5 bases removed from V and 1 base from J, the gap between germline ends came to 12 bases. Germline V gene lookup returns CDR1 SGDLS and CDR2 YYNGEE. The length of the CDR3 is 14 residues. CDR3 residues: CASSGAGTQETQYF. DNA for the CDR3: TGTGCCAGCAGTGGGGCAGGGACCCAAGAGACCCAGTACTTC.

A single count supports this clone. The gene calls are TRBV10-2 and TRBJ1-2; the D is unclear. V was trimmed by 0 bases and J by 5 bases, leaving 7 bases between them. CDR3 size: 13 residues. Germline V CDR1 and CDR2: WSHSY, SAAADI. The CDR3 here is CASSESRVYGYTF. CDR3 coding DNA: TGCGCCAGCAGTGAGTCCCGAGTTTATGGCTACACCTTC.

The chain couples TRBV12-3 or TRBV12-4 to TRBJ2-3; D not resolved. The length of the CDR3 is 11 residues. Trimming took 7 bases from V and 2 from J, leaving 4 bases between them. CDR3 sequence reads: CASKTTDTQYF. CDR3 bases: TGTGCCAGCAAGACCACAGATACGCAGTATTTT.

The chain employs TRBV5-1 and TRBJ2-1; 10 nucleotides line up with TRBD2. The CDR3 is 17 amino acids. Germline V CDR1 and CDR2: SGHRS, YFSETQ. Losses at the gene ends were 1 base for V and 1 base for J; bases not matched to a gene: 5. CDR3 protein: CASSLNSGGLSYNEQFF. In DNA form, the CDR3 reads TGCGCCAGCAGCTTGAATAGCGGGGGGCTTTCCTACAATGAGCAGTTCTTC. The full variable domain, its missing parts supplied by reference TRBV5-1 and TRBJ2-1, is KAGVTQTPRYLIKTRGQQVTLSCSPISGHRSVSWYQQTPGQGLQFLFEYFSETQRNKGNFPGRFSGRQFSNSRSEMNVSTLELGDSALYLCASSLNSGGLSYNEQFFGPGTRLTVL.

The chain couples TRBV5-1 to TRBJ1-6; no reliable D call. The V end was cut by 5 bases, the J end by 9 bases, with 12 bases between. The germline V gene encodes CDR1 SGHRS and CDR2 YFSETQ. The CDR3 is 13 amino acids. The CDR3 DNA follows: TGCGCCAGCAGTCGTGGCGGGGTTTCACCCCTCCACTTT. Translated: CASSRGGVSPLHF.

The V gene is TRBV9, the J gene TRBJ2-1; D perhaps matches TRBD2 (6 bases). CDR1 and CDR2 (germline): SGDLS, YYNGEE. CDR3 length: 16 amino acids. Trimming took 2 bases from V and 5 from J, leaving 17 bases between them. CDR3 sequence (DNA): TGTGCCAGCAGCGTCGTATCAAGACTAGAGAACAATGAGCAGTTCTTC. As protein: CASSVVSRLENNEQFF.

The chain joins TRBV24-1 to TRBJ1-2; unclear D gene. Germline V gives CDR1 KGHDR, CDR2 SFDVKD. The CDR3 length is 12 residues. Trimming stripped 6 bases from V and 7 bases from J, with 11 bases between. CDR3 sequence reads: CATSLGQSGYTF. The CDR3, as DNA: TGTGCCACCAGTCTCGGGCAGTCTGGCTACACCTTC.

The rearrangement uses TRBV19 and TRBJ1-5; D gene ambiguous. Germline V gives CDR1 LNHDA, CDR2 SQIVND (reference sequence). V lost 5 bases and J 3 bases, leaving 8 bases between the germline ends. The CDR3 loop spans 13 amino acids. Here the CDR3 reads CASSFFSNQPQHF. The CDR3 DNA reads as TGTGCCAGTAGTTTTTTCTCCAATCAGCCCCAGCATTTT.

J is TRBJ1-4 and V is TRBV12-3 or TRBV12-4; D is unresolved. The CDR3 has 12 residues. With 8 bases removed from V and 8 bases from J, the gap between germline ends came to 12 bases. This CDR3 is CASSRAYEKLFF. The CDR3, as DNA: TGTGCCAGCTCAAGGGCGTACGAAAAACTGTTTTTT.

The rearrangement links TRBV3-1 (or the pseudogene TRBV3-2) to TRBJ1-1; D might be TRBD1 (5 bases). The V gene's germline CDR1 is LGHDT and CDR2 YNNKEL (reference sequence). CDR3 size: 13 residues. Trimming took off 7 bases at V and 1 base at J, with 10 bases between the two ends. The CDR3 spells CASTQGENTEAFF. The DNA for the CDR3 is TGTGCCAGCACCCAGGGTGAGAACACTGAAGCTTTCTTT.

V and J are TRBV28 and TRBJ1-5; D is uncertain. In germline, CDR1 is MDHEN, CDR2 SYDVKM. This CDR3 is 12 amino acids long. Trimming took off 9 bases at V and 5 bases at J, with 11 bases between the two ends. The CDR3 nucleotides read TGTGCCAGTCGACTTGGGGATCAGCCCCAGCATTTT. Amino acid sequence: CASRLGDQPQHF.

This clone is a singleton in its sample. The chain joins TRBV7-9 to TRBJ2-5; D unclear. The CDR3 is 13 amino acids. Germline CDR1 SEHNR, CDR2 FQNEAQ (reference sequence). V dropped 2 bases and J dropped 5 bases, with 9 bases sitting between them. The CDR3 protein is CASSLYISETQYF. CDR3 DNA sequence: TGTGCCAGCAGCTTATATATTTCCGAGACCCAGTACTTC.

The chain employs TRBV18 and TRBJ2-5; 8 bases fit TRBD1. The CDR3 is 15 amino acids. The V gene end was trimmed by 0 bases and the J gene end by 3 bases; junction bases not matched to a gene: 3. Germline V gene sequence: CDR1 KGHSH, CDR2 LQKENI. CDR3 in amino acids: CASSPPNRGEETQYF. In nucleotides, the CDR3 is TGTGCCAGCTCACCACCGAACAGGGGGGAAGAGACCCAGTACTTC.

The chain employs TRBV3-1 (or the pseudogene TRBV3-2) and TRBJ2-1; D possibly corresponds to TRBD1 (6 bases). V was pared by 4 bases and J by 4 bases, with 17 bases between. This CDR3 comprises 16 residues. Germline V gene sequence: CDR1 LGHDT, CDR2 YNNKEL (reference sequence). CDR3 loop: CASSPQGLNFYNEQFF. DNA of the CDR3: TGTGCCAGCAGCCCCCAGGGGCTAAACTTTTACAATGAGCAGTTCTTC.